Detailed here is one TCR beta chain. This table comes from immunoSEQ multiplex PCR, and its TCRdb copy is limited to in-frame clones, with some not included. The table lists about 110,000 clones, approximately 90% of them singletons. The data stem from a study of T cell changes during pregnancy in multiple sclerosis. The junction had 9 bases not matched to a gene; V was cut back by 5 bases and J by 2 bases. The CDR3 has 15 residues. Germline CDR1 is SGHAT and CDR2 is FQNNGV. The TCR sequence derives from a female donor with multiple sclerosis, enrolled in a pregnancy study. The source was peripheral blood, collected in the third trimester of pregnancy. This rearrangement joins TRBV11-2 to TRBJ2-7; the match to TRBD2 covers 7 bases. CDR3 bases: TGTGCCAGCAGCCCCGTCGCTAGCGGAACCTACGAGCAGTACTTC. Encoded protein: CASSPVASGTYEQYF.